Listed below are T cell receptor beta chains from one sample, sequenced in a study of early T cells in non-severe SARS-CoV-2 infection. TCRdb fed the 5' RACE reads into MiXCR, producing one record per CDR3 protein. The sample carries about 39,000 distinct CDR3 sequences, 7% to 7.5% recorded once. Specimen: whole blood. All receptors come from an adult who was a healthcare worker with PCR-confirmed SARS-CoV-2 infection or an uninfected control (not recorded which). Each CDR3 is given with its conserved first and last residue. The D gene is left open where the match is weak. Where a row states a size, it is once, few, many or the class of an expanded clone; other rows omit it.

D: TRBD1
size: -
V: TRBV12-3/TRBV12-4
J: TRBJ2-7
CDR3: CASSSDRDSYEQYF
DNA: TGTGCCAGCAGCTCCGACAGGGACTCCTACGAGCAGTACTTC

D: -
size: -
V: TRBV6-5
J: TRBJ2-7
CDR3: CASSYMGRDEQYF
DNA: TGTGCCAGCAGTTACATGGGGCGGGACGAGCAGTACTTC

D: -
size: many
V: TRBV4-2
J: TRBJ2-1
CDR3: CASSQSSNEQFF
DNA: TGTGCCAGCAGCCAAAGCAGTAATGAGCAGTTCTTC

D: TRBD1
size: -
V: TRBV3-1
J: TRBJ2-5
CDR3: CASSPGSEGAETQYF
DNA: TGTGCCAGCAGCCCAGGGAGCGAGGGGGCTGAGACCCAGTACTTC

D: -
size: many
V: TRBV10-3
J: TRBJ1-1
CDR3: CAISELHPGQVKNTEAFF
DNA: TGTGCCATCAGTGAGCTACACCCGGGACAAGTAAAGAACACTGAAGCTTTCTTT

D: -
size: -
V: TRBV3-1
J: TRBJ1-2
CDR3: CASSPRGSGYTF
DNA: TGTGCCAGCAGCCCCCGGGGGTCTGGCTACACCTTC

D: -
size: many
V: TRBV29-1
J: TRBJ1-2
CDR3: CSVESNYGYTF
DNA: TGCAGCGTTGAGAGTAACTATGGCTACACCTTC

D: -
size: few
V: TRBV12-3/TRBV12-4
J: TRBJ1-1
CDR3: CASSRTVANAEAFF
DNA: TGTGCCAGCAGTCGTACGGTAGCGAACGCTGAAGCTTTCTTT

D: TRBD1
size: many
V: TRBV6-4
J: TRBJ1-1
CDR3: CASSATGEGTEAFF
DNA: TGTGCCAGCAGCGCAACAGGGGAAGGCACTGAAGCTTTCTTT

D: -
size: few
V: TRBV6-4
J: TRBJ2-3
CDR3: CASSDSGSSSTDTQYF
DNA: TGTGCCAGCAGTGACTCGGGCAGCTCTAGCACAGATACGCAGTATTTT